This T cell receptor beta chain originates from a study of blood T cells in healthy people across ages. Study observations and caveats: Roughly linearly, TCR beta diversity per million T cells fell as age increased.

As to this clonotype: What it binds is not known.

CDR3 length: 12 amino acids. The authors ran a second PCR of 7 to 11 cycles using a sample-barcoded 5' primer and a J-beta primer mix. One entry per CDR3 protein results from TCRdb running MiXCR on the 5' RACE reads. The data contain about 1.7 million distinct CDR3 sequences, roughly 27% of them singletons. The TCR sequence derives from a woman in her 30s in good health. V is TRBV21-1 and J is TRBJ1-6; the DNA was not compared with TRBD1, the D call given in the table. TRBV21-1 is described as a pseudogene. The sample was blood. CDR3 nucleotide sequence: TGTGCCGCCCCACGAAGGGGTTCACCCCTCCACTTT. Amino acids: CAAPRRGSPLHF.